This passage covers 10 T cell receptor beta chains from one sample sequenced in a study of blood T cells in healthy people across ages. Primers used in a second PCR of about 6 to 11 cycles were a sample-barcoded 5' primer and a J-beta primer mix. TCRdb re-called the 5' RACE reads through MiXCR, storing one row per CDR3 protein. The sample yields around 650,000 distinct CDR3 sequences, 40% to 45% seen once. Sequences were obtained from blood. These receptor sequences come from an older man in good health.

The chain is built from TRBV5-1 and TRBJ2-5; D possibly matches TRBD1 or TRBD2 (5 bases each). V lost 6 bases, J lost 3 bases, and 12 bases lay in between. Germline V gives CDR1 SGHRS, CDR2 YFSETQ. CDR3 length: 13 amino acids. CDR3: CASTRGREETQYF. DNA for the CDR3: TGCGCCAGCACCCGGGGCCGGGAAGAGACCCAGTACTTC.

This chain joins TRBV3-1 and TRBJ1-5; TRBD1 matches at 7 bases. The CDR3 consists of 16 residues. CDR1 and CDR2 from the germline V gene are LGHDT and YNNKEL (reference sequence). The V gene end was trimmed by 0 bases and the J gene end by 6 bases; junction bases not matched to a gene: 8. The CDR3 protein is CASSQEQGRRAQPQHF. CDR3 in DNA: TGTGCCAGCAGCCAAGAACAGGGGCGGAGGGCTCAGCCCCAGCATTTT.

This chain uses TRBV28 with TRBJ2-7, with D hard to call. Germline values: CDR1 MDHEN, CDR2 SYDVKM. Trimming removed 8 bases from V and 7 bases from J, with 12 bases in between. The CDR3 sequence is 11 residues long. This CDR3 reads CASDRSGEQYF. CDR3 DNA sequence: TGTGCCAGCGACCGCTCCGGGGAGCAGTACTTC.

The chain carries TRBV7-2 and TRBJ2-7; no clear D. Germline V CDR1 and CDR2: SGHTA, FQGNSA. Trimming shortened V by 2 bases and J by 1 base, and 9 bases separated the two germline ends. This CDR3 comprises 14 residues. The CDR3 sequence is CASSLWIDSYEQYF. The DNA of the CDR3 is TGTGCCAGCAGCTTATGGATAGATTCCTACGAGCAGTACTTC.

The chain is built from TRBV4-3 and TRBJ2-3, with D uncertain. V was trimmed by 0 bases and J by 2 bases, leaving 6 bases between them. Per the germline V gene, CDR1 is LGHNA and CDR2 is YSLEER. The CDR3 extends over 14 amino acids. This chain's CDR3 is CASSQDTYTDTQYF. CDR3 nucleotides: TGCGCCAGCAGCCAAGATACTTACACAGATACGCAGTATTTT.

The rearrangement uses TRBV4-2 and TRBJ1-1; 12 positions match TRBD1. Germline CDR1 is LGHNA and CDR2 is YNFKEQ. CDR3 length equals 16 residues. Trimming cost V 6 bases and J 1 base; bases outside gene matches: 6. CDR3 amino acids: CASSPGQGAGNTEAFF. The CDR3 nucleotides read TGTGCCAGCAGTCCGGGACAGGGGGCGGGGAACACTGAAGCTTTCTTT.

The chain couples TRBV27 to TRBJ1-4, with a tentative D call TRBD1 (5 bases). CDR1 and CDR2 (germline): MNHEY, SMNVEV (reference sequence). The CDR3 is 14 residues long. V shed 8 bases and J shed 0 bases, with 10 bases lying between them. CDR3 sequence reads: CASGTFATNEKLFF. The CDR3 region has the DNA TGTGCCAGCGGGACCTTTGCAACTAATGAAAAACTGTTTTTT. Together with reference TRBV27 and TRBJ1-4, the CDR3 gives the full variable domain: EAQVTQNPRYLITVTGKKLTVTCSQNMNHEYMSWYRQDPGLGLRQIYYSMNVEVTDKGDVPEGYKVSRKEKRNFPLILESPSPNQTSLYFCASGTFATNEKLFFGSGTQLSVL.

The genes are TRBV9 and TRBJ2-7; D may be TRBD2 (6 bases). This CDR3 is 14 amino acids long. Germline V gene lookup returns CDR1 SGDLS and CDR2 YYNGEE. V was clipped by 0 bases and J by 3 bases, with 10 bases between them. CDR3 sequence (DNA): TGTGCCAGCAGCGTAGCTGGAGGGCACTACGAGCAGTACTTC. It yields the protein CASSVAGGHYEQYF.

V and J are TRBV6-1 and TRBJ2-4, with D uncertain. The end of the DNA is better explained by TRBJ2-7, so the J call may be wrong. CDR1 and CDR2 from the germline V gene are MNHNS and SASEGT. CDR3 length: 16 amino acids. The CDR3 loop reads CASSEAGAEVAYEQYF. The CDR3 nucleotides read TGTGCCAGCAGTGAAGCGGGTGCGGAAGTTGCCTACGAGCAGTACTTC.

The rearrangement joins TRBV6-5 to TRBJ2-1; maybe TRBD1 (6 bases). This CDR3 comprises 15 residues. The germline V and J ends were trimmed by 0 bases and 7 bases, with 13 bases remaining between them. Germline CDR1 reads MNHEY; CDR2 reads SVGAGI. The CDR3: CASSYSAGARNEQFF. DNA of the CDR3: TGTGCCAGCAGTTACTCTGCAGGGGCGAGGAATGAGCAGTTCTTC.